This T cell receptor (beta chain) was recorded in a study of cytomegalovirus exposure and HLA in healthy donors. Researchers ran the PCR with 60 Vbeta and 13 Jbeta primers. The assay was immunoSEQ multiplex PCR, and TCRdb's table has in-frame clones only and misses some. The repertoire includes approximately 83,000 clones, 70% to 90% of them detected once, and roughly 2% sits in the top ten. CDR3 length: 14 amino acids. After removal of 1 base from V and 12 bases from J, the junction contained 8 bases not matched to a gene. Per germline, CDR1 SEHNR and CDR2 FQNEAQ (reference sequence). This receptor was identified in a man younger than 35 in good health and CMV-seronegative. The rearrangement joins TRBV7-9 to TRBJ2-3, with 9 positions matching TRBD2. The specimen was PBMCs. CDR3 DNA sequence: TGTGCCAGCAGCTTAGGGCCTAGCGGGACCTATCAGTATTTT. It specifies CASSLGPSGTYQYF.